These T cell receptor beta chains were read from a single sample in a study of blood T cell repertoires in COVID-19. Clones were sequenced by immunoSEQ multiplex PCR, and TCRdb holds only the in-frame ones, with some missing. The data contain a few hundred thousand clones, 85% to 90% of them singletons. Material for sequencing was PBMCs or T cells enriched from blood (not recorded which). Source of these receptors: a woman aged 50 to 60 who had recovered from COVID-19. Both conserved end residues are part of each CDR3. The D gene is left open where the match is weak. Only part of the rows carry a size: once, few, many, or a class if the clone is expanded.

d_gene: -
j_gene: TRBJ1-2
v_gene: TRBV7-8
abundance: -
CDR3aa: CASSPPRGGEGVLTF
CDR3nt: TGTGCCAGCAGCCCGCCCCGGGGGGGGGAAGGGGTTCTAACCTTC

d_gene: -
j_gene: TRBJ2-7
v_gene: TRBV5-6
abundance: -
CDR3aa: CASSHGQPGHEQYF
CDR3nt: TGTGCCAGCAGCCACGGACAGCCCGGGCACGAGCAGTACTTC

d_gene: TRBD1
j_gene: TRBJ1-4
v_gene: TRBV30
abundance: once
CDR3aa: CAWGTGNVLANEKLFF
CDR3nt: TGTGCCTGGGGGACAGGGAACGTATTGGCTAATGAAAAACTGTTTTTT

d_gene: -
j_gene: TRBJ1-3
v_gene: TRBV4-1
abundance: -
CDR3aa: CASSQERPGFGNTIYF
CDR3nt: TGCGCCAGCAGCCAAGAACGTCCGGGATTCGGAAACACCATATATTTT

d_gene: -
j_gene: TRBJ1-4
v_gene: TRBV19
abundance: -
CDR3aa: CASTLGGTTTNEKLFF
CDR3nt: TGTGCCAGTACCCTAGGGGGGACTACAACTAATGAAAAACTGTTTTTT

d_gene: TRBD1
j_gene: TRBJ2-2
v_gene: TRBV3-1/TRBV3-2
abundance: -
CDR3aa: CASSQDPGQDTGELFF
CDR3nt: TGTGCCAGCAGCCAAGACCCCGGACAGGACACCGGGGAGCTGTTTTTT

d_gene: -
j_gene: TRBJ2-7
v_gene: TRBV3-1/TRBV3-2
abundance: -
CDR3aa: CASSPGSGGLVSYEQYF
CDR3nt: TGTGCCAGCAGTCCGGGATCGGGGGGCCTCGTCTCCTACGAGCAGTACTTC

d_gene: -
j_gene: TRBJ1-2
v_gene: TRBV12-3/TRBV12-4
abundance: -
CDR3aa: CASRLGGLVGYTF
CDR3nt: TGTGCCAGCCGACTGGGGGGATTGGTCGGCTACACCTTC

d_gene: TRBD2
j_gene: TRBJ2-7
v_gene: TRBV30
abundance: -
CDR3aa: CAWSVLGIRTGGNSYEQYF
CDR3nt: TGTGCCTGGAGTGTACTTGGCATAAGAACGGGGGGGAACTCCTACGAGCAGTACTTC

d_gene: TRBD1
j_gene: TRBJ1-2
v_gene: TRBV7-2
abundance: -
CDR3aa: CASSLQGANYGYTF
CDR3nt: TGTGCCAGCAGCTTGCAGGGGGCGAACTATGGCTACACCTTC

d_gene: TRBD1
j_gene: TRBJ2-7
v_gene: TRBV6-5
abundance: once
CDR3aa: CASRREGQGAREQYF
CDR3nt: TGTGCCAGCAGACGGGAGGGACAGGGGGCGAGGGAGCAGTACTTC

d_gene: TRBD2
j_gene: TRBJ2-7
v_gene: TRBV7-8
abundance: -
CDR3aa: CASSSSGEGEQYF
CDR3nt: TGTGCCAGCAGTTCCAGCGGGGAAGGCGAGCAGTACTTC

d_gene: TRBD1
j_gene: TRBJ1-2
v_gene: TRBV5-1
abundance: -
CDR3aa: CASSVEGGGYGYTF
CDR3nt: TGCGCCAGCAGCGTCGAAGGGGGCGGCTATGGCTACACCTTC

d_gene: TRBD1
j_gene: TRBJ1-1
v_gene: TRBV7-2
abundance: -
CDR3aa: CASSLQGVAEAFF
CDR3nt: TGTGCCAGCAGCTTACAGGGGGTCGCTGAAGCTTTCTTT

d_gene: -
j_gene: TRBJ1-2
v_gene: TRBV5-1
abundance: -
CDR3aa: CASSPYRSDRHYGYTF
CDR3nt: TGCGCCAGCAGCCCGTACCGAAGCGACAGGCACTATGGCTACACCTTC

d_gene: TRBD1
j_gene: TRBJ1-4
v_gene: TRBV18
abundance: -
CDR3aa: CASSAGQGSEKLFF
CDR3nt: TGTGCCAGCTCAGCAGGACAGGGGTCTGAAAAACTGTTTTTT

d_gene: -
j_gene: TRBJ2-6
v_gene: TRBV18
abundance: once
CDR3aa: CASSRSDGANVLTF
CDR3nt: TGTGCCAGCTCACGTAGTGATGGGGCCAACGTCCTGACTTTC

d_gene: -
j_gene: TRBJ2-1
v_gene: TRBV11-1
abundance: -
CDR3aa: CASSLAQGYNEQFF
CDR3nt: TGTGCCAGCAGCTTAGCGCAGGGCTACAATGAGCAGTTCTTC

d_gene: -
j_gene: TRBJ2-2
v_gene: TRBV11-1
abundance: -
CDR3aa: CASSSPGGENTGELFF
CDR3nt: TGTGCCAGCAGCTCCCCCGGCGGGGAGAACACCGGGGAGCTGTTTTTT

d_gene: -
j_gene: TRBJ1-2
v_gene: TRBV7-3
abundance: -
CDR3aa: CASSHLAGKTDGYTF
CDR3nt: TGTGCCAGCAGCCATCTTGCAGGGAAAACGGATGGCTACACCTTC

d_gene: -
j_gene: TRBJ2-5
v_gene: TRBV5-1
abundance: -
CDR3aa: CASSPGTLVSYQETQYF
CDR3nt: TGCGCCAGCAGCCCCGGGACACTCGTATCGTACCAAGAGACCCAGTACTTC

d_gene: -
j_gene: TRBJ1-1
v_gene: TRBV18
abundance: -
CDR3aa: CASSLGQGNTEAFF
CDR3nt: TGTGCCAGCTCGTTGGGACAAGGGAACACTGAAGCTTTCTTT

d_gene: -
j_gene: TRBJ1-1
v_gene: TRBV9
abundance: -
CDR3aa: CASSALGVSAEAFF
CDR3nt: TGTGCCAGCAGCGCATTAGGGGTTTCGGCTGAAGCTTTCTTT

d_gene: TRBD1
j_gene: TRBJ2-7
v_gene: TRBV6-5
abundance: -
CDR3aa: CASSRQGQYEQYF
CDR3nt: TGTGCCAGCAGCCGACAGGGGCAATACGAGCAGTACTTC

d_gene: -
j_gene: TRBJ2-1
v_gene: TRBV29-1
abundance: -
CDR3aa: CSVEPGSGFYNEQFF
CDR3nt: TGCAGCGTTGAGCCCGGTAGCGGTTTCTACAATGAGCAGTTCTTC

d_gene: -
j_gene: TRBJ1-3
v_gene: TRBV7-8
abundance: -
CDR3aa: CASSLSGLSGNTIYF
CDR3nt: TGTGCCAGCAGCCTATCGGGATTATCTGGAAACACCATATATTTT

d_gene: -
j_gene: TRBJ1-4
v_gene: TRBV12-3/TRBV12-4
abundance: -
CDR3aa: CASSSTQEKLFF
CDR3nt: TGTGCCAGCAGCTCTACCCAAGAAAAACTGTTTTTT

d_gene: TRBD1
j_gene: TRBJ1-1
v_gene: TRBV6-1
abundance: few
CDR3aa: CASSENLQGAGTEAFF
CDR3nt: TGTGCCAGCAGTGAAAATCTTCAGGGGGCAGGTACTGAAGCTTTCTTT

d_gene: -
j_gene: TRBJ1-5
v_gene: TRBV20-1
abundance: -
CDR3aa: CSASSSRGDRFGNQPQHF
CDR3nt: TGCAGTGCTAGTTCCTCGCGGGGGGATCGGTTCGGCAATCAGCCCCAGCATTTT

d_gene: -
j_gene: TRBJ1-3
v_gene: TRBV29-1
abundance: -
CDR3aa: CSGTDSSGNTIYF
CDR3nt: TGCAGCGGTACTGACAGCTCTGGAAACACCATATATTTT

d_gene: TRBD1
j_gene: TRBJ1-6
v_gene: TRBV6-1
abundance: few
CDR3aa: CASSAKGQADNSPLHF
CDR3nt: TGTGCCAGCAGTGCAAAGGGACAGGCGGATAATTCACCCCTCCACTTT

d_gene: -
j_gene: TRBJ1-1
v_gene: TRBV7-2
abundance: -
CDR3aa: CASSLVLWAPGPEAFF
CDR3nt: TGTGCCAGCAGCTTAGTACTGTGGGCCCCAGGGCCTGAAGCTTTCTTT

d_gene: TRBD1
j_gene: TRBJ2-7
v_gene: TRBV12-3/TRBV12-4
abundance: -
CDR3aa: CASSGDSSYEQYF
CDR3nt: TGTGCCAGCTCTGGGGACAGCTCCTACGAGCAGTACTTC

d_gene: -
j_gene: TRBJ1-3
v_gene: TRBV5-8
abundance: -
CDR3aa: CASQKGDSDGNTIYF
CDR3nt: TGTGCCAGCCAAAAAGGGGACTCCGACGGAAACACCATATATTTT

d_gene: TRBD1
j_gene: TRBJ1-6
v_gene: TRBV6-5
abundance: -
CDR3aa: CASSYVPGGDRSPLHF
CDR3nt: TGTGCCAGCAGTTACGTCCCAGGGGGCGATAGGTCACCCCTCCACTTT

d_gene: -
j_gene: TRBJ1-6
v_gene: TRBV28
abundance: once
CDR3aa: CASSLTGLNSPLHF
CDR3nt: TGTGCCAGCAGTTTAACAGGGCTTAATTCACCCCTCCACTTT

d_gene: TRBD1
j_gene: TRBJ1-1
v_gene: TRBV19
abundance: -
CDR3aa: CASSLWTGEAFF
CDR3nt: TGTGCCAGTAGTCTTTGGACAGGTGAAGCTTTCTTT

d_gene: -
j_gene: TRBJ1-1
v_gene: TRBV10-3
abundance: -
CDR3aa: CAISDPRGNTEAFF
CDR3nt: TGTGCCATCAGTGACCCCCGGGGGAACACTGAAGCTTTCTTT

d_gene: -
j_gene: TRBJ1-2
v_gene: TRBV2
abundance: -
CDR3aa: CASSAGGIGYTF
CDR3nt: TGTGCCAGCAGCGCGGGAGGGATCGGCTACACCTTC

d_gene: -
j_gene: TRBJ2-7
v_gene: TRBV18
abundance: -
CDR3aa: CASSSTVPNYEQYF
CDR3nt: TGTGCCAGCTCATCGACAGTGCCTAACTACGAGCAGTACTTC